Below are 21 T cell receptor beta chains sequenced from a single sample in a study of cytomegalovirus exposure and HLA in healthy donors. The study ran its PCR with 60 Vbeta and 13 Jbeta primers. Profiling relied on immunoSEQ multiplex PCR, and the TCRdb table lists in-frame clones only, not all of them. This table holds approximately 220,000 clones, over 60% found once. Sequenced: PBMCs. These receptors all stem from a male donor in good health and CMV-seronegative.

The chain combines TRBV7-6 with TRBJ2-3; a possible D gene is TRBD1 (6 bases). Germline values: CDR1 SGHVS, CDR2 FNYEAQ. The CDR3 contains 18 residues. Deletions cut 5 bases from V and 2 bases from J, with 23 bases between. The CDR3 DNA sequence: TGTGCCAGCAGCCCCAGGGGCGCGGCGGGCGCATTCACAGATACGCAGTATTTT. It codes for CASSPRGAAGAFTDTQYF.

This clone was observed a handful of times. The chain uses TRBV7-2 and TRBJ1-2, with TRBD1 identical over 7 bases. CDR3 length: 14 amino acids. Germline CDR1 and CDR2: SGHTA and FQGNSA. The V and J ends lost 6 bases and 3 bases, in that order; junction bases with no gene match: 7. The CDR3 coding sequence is TGTGCCAGCAGTCTCCGACAGGGACACTATGGCTACACCTTC. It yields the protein CASSLRQGHYGYTF. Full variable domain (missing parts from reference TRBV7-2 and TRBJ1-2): GAGVSQSPSNKVTEKGKDVELRCDPISGHTALYWYRQSLGQGLEFLIYFQGNSAPDKSGLPSDRFSAERTGGSVSTLTIQRTQQEDSAVYLCASSLRQGHYGYTFGSGTRLTVV.

The CDR3 spells CASSLTMAGNEQFF. The CDR3 DNA reads as TGTGCCAGCAGCTTAACGATGGCAGGCAATGAGCAGTTCTTC. The chain is built from TRBV7-3 and TRBJ2-1; D not resolved. The CDR3 is 14 amino acids. Germline V gene data show CDR1 as SGHTA and CDR2 as FQGTGA. The V end lost 0 bases, the J end lost 6 bases, and 9 bases lay between the germline ends.

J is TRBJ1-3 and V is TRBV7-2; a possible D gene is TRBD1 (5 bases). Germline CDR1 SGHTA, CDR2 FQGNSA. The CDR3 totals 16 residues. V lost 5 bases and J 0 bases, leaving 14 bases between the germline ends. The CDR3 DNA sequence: TGTGCCAGCAGCCCTGACCTTAGGGGCTCTGGAAACACCATATATTTT. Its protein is CASSPDLRGSGNTIYF. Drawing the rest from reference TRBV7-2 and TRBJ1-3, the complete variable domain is GAGVSQSPSNKVTEKGKDVELRCDPISGHTALYWYRQSLGQGLEFLIYFQGNSAPDKSGLPSDRFSAERTGGSVSTLTIQRTQQEDSAVYLCASSPDLRGSGNTIYFGEGSWLTVV.

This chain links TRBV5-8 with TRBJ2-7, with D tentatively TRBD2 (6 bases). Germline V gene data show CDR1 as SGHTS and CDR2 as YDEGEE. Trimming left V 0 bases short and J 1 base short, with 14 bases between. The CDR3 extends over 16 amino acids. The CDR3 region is CASSLGRGRRSYEQYF. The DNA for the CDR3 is TGTGCCAGCAGCTTGGGCAGAGGGAGGCGATCCTACGAGCAGTACTTC.

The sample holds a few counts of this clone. The CDR3 spells CASSLVREGGSYEQYF. The DNA for the CDR3 is TGTGCCAGCAGCTTGGTGAGGGAGGGGGGCTCCTACGAGCAGTACTTC. The chain couples TRBV5-6 to TRBJ2-7, with D maybe TRBD2 (7 bases). Germline V gene sequence: CDR1 SGHDT, CDR2 YYEEEE. This CDR3 spans 16 amino acids. V was clipped by 0 bases and J by 0 bases, with 13 bases between them.

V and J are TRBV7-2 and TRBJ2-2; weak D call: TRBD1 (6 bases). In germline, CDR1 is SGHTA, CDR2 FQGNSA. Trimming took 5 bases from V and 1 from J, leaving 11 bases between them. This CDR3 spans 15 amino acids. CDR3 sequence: CASSPGTLNTGELFF. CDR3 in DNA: TGTGCCAGCAGCCCGGGGACACTGAACACCGGGGAGCTGTTTTTT.

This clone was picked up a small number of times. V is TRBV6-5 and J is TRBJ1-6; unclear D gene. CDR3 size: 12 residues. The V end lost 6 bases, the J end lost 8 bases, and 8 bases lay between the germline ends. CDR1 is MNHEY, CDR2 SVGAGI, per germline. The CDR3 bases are TGTGCCAGCAGCCTAGGAGATTCACCCCTCCACTTT. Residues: CASSLGDSPLHF.

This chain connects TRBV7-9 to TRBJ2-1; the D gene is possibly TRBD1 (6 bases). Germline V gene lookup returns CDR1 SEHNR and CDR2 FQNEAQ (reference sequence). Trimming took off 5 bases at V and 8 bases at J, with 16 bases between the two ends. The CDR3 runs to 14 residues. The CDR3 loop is CASSPGETGHEQFF. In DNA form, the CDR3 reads TGTGCCAGCAGCCCCGGGGAGACAGGCCATGAGCAGTTCTTC.

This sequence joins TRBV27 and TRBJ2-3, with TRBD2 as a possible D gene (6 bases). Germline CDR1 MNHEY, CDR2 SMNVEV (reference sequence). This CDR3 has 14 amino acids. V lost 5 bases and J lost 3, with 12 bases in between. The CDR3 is CASSREYGTDTQYF. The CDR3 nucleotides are TGTGCCAGCAGTCGGGAGTACGGGACAGATACGCAGTATTTT.

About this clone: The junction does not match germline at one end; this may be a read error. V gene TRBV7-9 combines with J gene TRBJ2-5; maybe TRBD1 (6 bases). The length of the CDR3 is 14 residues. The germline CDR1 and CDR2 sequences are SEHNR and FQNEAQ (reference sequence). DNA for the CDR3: TGTTCCAGCAGCTTCCTGAGGGGGAGAGAGACCCAGTACTTC. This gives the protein CSSSFLRGRETQYF.

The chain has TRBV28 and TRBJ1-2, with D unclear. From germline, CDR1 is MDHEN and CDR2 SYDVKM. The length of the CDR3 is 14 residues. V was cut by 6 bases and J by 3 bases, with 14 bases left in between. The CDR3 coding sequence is TGTGCCAGCAGCCTTCGCCCATCGGACTATGGCTACACCTTC. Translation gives CASSLRPSDYGYTF.

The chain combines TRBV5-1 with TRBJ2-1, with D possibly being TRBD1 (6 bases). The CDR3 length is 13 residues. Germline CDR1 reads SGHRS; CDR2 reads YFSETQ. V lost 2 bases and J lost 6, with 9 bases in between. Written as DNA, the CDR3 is TGCGCCAGCAGCTTAGAAGGGGGCAATGAGCAGTTCTTC. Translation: CASSLEGGNEQFF. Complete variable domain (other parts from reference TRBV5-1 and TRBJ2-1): KAGVTQTPRYLIKTRGQQVTLSCSPISGHRSVSWYQQTPGQGLQFLFEYFSETQRNKGNFPGRFSGRQFSNSRSEMNVSTLELGDSALYLCASSLEGGNEQFFGPGTRLTVL.

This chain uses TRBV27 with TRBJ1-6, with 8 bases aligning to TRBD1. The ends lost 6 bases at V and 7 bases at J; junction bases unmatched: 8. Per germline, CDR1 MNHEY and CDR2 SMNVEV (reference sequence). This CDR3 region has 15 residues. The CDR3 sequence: CASSPQGGLNSPLHF. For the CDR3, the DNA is TGTGCCAGCAGCCCACAGGGGGGGCTCAATTCACCCCTCCACTTT.

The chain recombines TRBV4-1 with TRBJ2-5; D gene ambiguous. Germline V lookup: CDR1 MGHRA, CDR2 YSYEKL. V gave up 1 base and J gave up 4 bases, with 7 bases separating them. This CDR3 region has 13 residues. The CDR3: CASSQVIGETQYF. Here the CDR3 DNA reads TGCGCCAGCAGCCAAGTGATCGGAGAGACCCAGTACTTC.

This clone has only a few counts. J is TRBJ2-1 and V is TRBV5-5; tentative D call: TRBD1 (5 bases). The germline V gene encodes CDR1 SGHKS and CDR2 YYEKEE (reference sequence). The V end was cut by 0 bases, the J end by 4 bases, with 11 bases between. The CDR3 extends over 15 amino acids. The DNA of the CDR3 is TGTGCCAGCAGCTTGGTAAGGGGCAATTACAATGAGCAGTTCTTC. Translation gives CASSLVRGNYNEQFF.

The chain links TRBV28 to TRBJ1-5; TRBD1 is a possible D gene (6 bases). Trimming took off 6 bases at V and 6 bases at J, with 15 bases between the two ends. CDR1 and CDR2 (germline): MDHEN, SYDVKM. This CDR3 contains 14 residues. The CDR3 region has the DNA TGTGCCAGCAGACACAGGGTCCTCCTTCAGCCCCAGCATTTT. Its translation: CASRHRVLLQPQHF.

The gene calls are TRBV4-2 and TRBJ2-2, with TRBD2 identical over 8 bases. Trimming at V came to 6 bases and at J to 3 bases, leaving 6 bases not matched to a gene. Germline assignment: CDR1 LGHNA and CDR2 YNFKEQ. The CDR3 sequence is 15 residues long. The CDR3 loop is CASRRTGGDTGELFF. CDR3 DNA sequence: TGTGCCAGCAGGAGGACGGGGGGGGACACCGGGGAGCTGTTTTTT.

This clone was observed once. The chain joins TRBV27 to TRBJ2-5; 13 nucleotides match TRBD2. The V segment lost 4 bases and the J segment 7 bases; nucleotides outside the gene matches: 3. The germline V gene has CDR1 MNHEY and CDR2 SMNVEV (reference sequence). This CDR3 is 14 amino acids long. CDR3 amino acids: CASSSGLAGVTQYF. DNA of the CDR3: TGTGCCAGCAGTTCTGGACTAGCGGGAGTGACCCAGTACTTC.

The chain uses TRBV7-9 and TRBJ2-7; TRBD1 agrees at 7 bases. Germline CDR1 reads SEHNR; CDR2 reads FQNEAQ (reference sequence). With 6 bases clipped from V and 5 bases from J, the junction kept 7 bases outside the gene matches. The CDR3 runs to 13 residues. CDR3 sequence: CASRSGTDHEQYF. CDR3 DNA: TGTGCCAGCAGGTCCGGGACAGACCACGAGCAGTACTTC.

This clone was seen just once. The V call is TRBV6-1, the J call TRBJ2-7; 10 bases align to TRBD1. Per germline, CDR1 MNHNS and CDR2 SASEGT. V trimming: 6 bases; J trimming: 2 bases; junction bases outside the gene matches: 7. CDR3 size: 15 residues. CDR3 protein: CASRAGTGVPYEQYF. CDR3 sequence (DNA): TGTGCCAGCAGGGCCGGGACAGGGGTCCCCTACGAGCAGTACTTC.